What follows describes a single TCR beta chain. This specimen includes other DNA sequences encoding the same CDR3. The sample belongs to a study of cytotoxic CD8 clonotypes in ibrutinib-treated CLL. The CDR3 loop spans 14 amino acids. Germline V gene data show CDR1 as SGHRS and CDR2 as YFSETQ. The germline V and J ends were trimmed by 0 bases and 2 bases, with 8 bases remaining between them. Measured with immunoSEQ multiplex PCR; TCRdb has only the in-frame clones, and not every one. The repertoire includes fewer than 55,000 clones, about three fifths of them detected once, and roughly a quarter sits in the top ten.

This sample comprised PBMCs, obtained after 24 months of ibrutinib treatment. The rearrangement links TRBV5-1 to TRBJ2-5; D ambiguous. This TCR derives from a human donor with chronic lymphocytic leukemia. CDR3 nucleotide sequence: TGCGCCAGCAGCTTGGCGGGTGCGCAAGAGACCCAGTACTTC. Protein: CASSLAGAQETQYF.